This entry lists 9 T cell receptor beta chains sequenced from one sample in a study of T cells after yellow fever vaccination. MiXCR was run by TCRdb on the 5' RACE reads, yielding one entry per CDR3 protein. There are some 160,000 distinct CDR3 sequences in the sample; 9.3% occur only once, and under 40% lies in the top ten. Source: CD8+ T cells sorted from PBMCs, taken 45 days after the yellow fever booster vaccination. Source of these receptors: a man aged 18 to 30 who received the YFV17D yellow fever vaccine.

The genes are TRBV5-1 and TRBJ2-1, with 8 bases fitting TRBD1. Germline assignment: CDR1 SGHRS and CDR2 YFSETQ. V was clipped by 0 bases and J by 7 bases; unmatched bases: 12. The CDR3 sequence is 17 residues long. The CDR3 reads CASSLGARTGRTNEQFF. As DNA, the CDR3 is TGCGCCAGCAGCTTGGGGGCCCGGACAGGGAGGACGAATGAGCAGTTCTTC.

By share, this clonotype ranks as medium-sized. The V and J genes are TRBV12-3 or TRBV12-4 and TRBJ1-2; TRBD1 is a possible D gene (5 bases). The V and J ends lost 2 bases and 4 bases respectively, with 14 bases between them. The CDR3 has 15 residues. The CDR3 nucleotides are TGTGCCAGCAGTTTAATTCAGGGTTTCATCTATGGCTACACCTTC. This encodes CASSLIQGFIYGYTF.

This clonotype occurred once. The rearrangement links TRBV12-3 or TRBV12-4 to TRBJ2-5, with D hard to call. The length of the CDR3 is 14 residues. The V and J ends lost 7 bases and 4 bases respectively, with 16 bases between them. The DNA of the CDR3 is TGTGCCAGCAACCCACCGGGCTCGGTAGAGACCCAGTACTTC. Protein product: CASNPPGSVETQYF.

V and J are TRBV7-2 and TRBJ1-1, with D unresolved. The CDR3 runs 16 residues. Trimming cost V 3 bases and J 1 base, with 15 bases left between them. Germline CDR1 reads SGHTA; CDR2 reads FQGNSA. The CDR3 DNA reads as TGTGCCAGCAGCTTGTTCCGAGTCTGGGCGAACACTGAAGCTTTCTTT. Amino acids: CASSLFRVWANTEAFF.

The rearrangement joins TRBV7-3 to TRBJ2-3; 8 positions match TRBD2. V shed 5 bases, J shed 5 bases, and the junction held 9 bases outside the gene matches. Per germline, CDR1 SGHTA and CDR2 FQGTGA. There are 15 residues in the CDR3. The CDR3, as DNA: TGTGCCAGCAGCGTTACCGGGGGGGCCGGAGATACGCAGTATTTT. Its translation: CASSVTGGAGDTQYF.

The chain joins TRBV24-1 to TRBJ2-3, with 9 bases fitting TRBD1. Trimming at V came to 3 bases and at J to 2 bases, leaving 8 bases not matched to a gene. Germline V CDR1 and CDR2: KGHDR, SFDVKD. This CDR3 comprises 17 residues. The DNA for the CDR3 is TGTGCCACCAGTGATACCTCCGGGACAGGGAACACAGATACGCAGTATTTT. Amino acids: CATSDTSGTGNTDTQYF.

This clonotype was observed a handful of times. V gene TRBV27 combines with J gene TRBJ2-3; D unclear. The CDR3 has 12 residues. Looked up from germline, CDR1 is MNHEY and CDR2 is SMNVEV (reference sequence). V was pared by 8 bases and J by 6 bases, with 12 bases between. The DNA for the CDR3 is TGTGCCAGCGGTCCGCTCGGGGATACGCAGTATTTT. This codes for CASGPLGDTQYF.

This clonotype was observed a handful of times. The gene calls are TRBV11-2 and TRBJ2-1, with 7 bases aligning to TRBD2. The CDR3 totals 15 residues. V shed 4 bases, J shed 12 bases, and the junction held 15 bases outside the gene matches. Germline V gene sequence: CDR1 SGHAT, CDR2 FQNNGV. The CDR3 region is CASSSQVVGGGVQFF. The CDR3 DNA reads as TGTGCCAGCAGCTCCCAGGTGGTGGGCGGGGGTGTGCAGTTCTTC.

The gene calls are TRBV20-1 and TRBJ2-1; a weak D match, TRBD1 (6 bases). V lost 0 bases to trimming and J lost 0 bases, with 15 bases between them. Germline CDR1 DFQATT, CDR2 SNEGSKA (reference sequence). The CDR3 has 17 amino acids. The CDR3 DNA reads as TGCAGTGCTAGAGATCGGTCAAGGGGGAGCTCCTACAATGAGCAGTTCTTC. It encodes CSARDRSRGSSYNEQFF.